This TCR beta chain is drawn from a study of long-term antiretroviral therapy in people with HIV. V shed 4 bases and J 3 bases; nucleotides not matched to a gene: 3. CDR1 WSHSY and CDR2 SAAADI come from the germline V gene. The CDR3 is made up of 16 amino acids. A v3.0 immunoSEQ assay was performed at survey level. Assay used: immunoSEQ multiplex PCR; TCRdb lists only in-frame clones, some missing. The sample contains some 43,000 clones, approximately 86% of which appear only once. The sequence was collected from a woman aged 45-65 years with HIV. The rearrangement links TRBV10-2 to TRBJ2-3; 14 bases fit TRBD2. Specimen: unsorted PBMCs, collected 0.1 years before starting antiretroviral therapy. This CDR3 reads CASSAGTSGGTDTQYF. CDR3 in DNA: TGCGCCAGCAGTGCAGGGACTAGCGGGGGAACAGATACGCAGTATTTT.